This T cell receptor beta chain was identified during a study of shared clonotypes between healthy human individuals. The repertoire was sequenced with immunoSEQ multiplex PCR; TCRdb's copy has only in-frame clones and lacks some. The table has about 2 million clones, 95% seen once. Germline V gives CDR1 SEHNR, CDR2 FQNEAQ (reference sequence). CDR3 length: 16 residues. Trimming left V 5 bases short and J 1 base short, with 16 bases between. The receptor was derived from a man aged 18 to 30 in good health. Sequenced material: naive CD4+ T cells sorted from blood. The subset is: CD45RA+ positively selected. The V gene is TRBV7-9, the J gene TRBJ2-3; D is possibly TRBD1 (7 bases). The CDR3 DNA is TGTGCCAGCAGCCCCTTTGGAGGGGGCGGCACAGATACGCAGTATTTT. Translation: CASSPFGGGGTDTQYF.